The next 23 T cell receptor beta chains were all read from a single sample in a study of T cells in Graves' hyperthyroidism and ophthalmopathy. What was amplified from RNA transcripts were TCR beta CDR3 regions. Researchers ran a first-round RT-PCR on the TCR CDR3 using the HTBI primer set. TCRdb re-analysed the multiplex PCR reads in MiXCR, keeping a single row per CDR3 protein. Among 210,000 or so distinct CDR3 sequences, roughly 18% were seen once, and the ten largest hold approximately 50%. Sample: blood. These receptors were collected from a man aged 45-65 years with Graves' hyperthyroidism.

This clonotype was observed many times. The chain links TRBV7-9 to TRBJ2-7; tentatively, D is TRBD1 (6 bases). Trimming left V 2 bases short and J 8 bases short, with 16 bases between. The CDR3 has 14 residues. Germline values: CDR1 SEHNR, CDR2 FQNEAQ (reference sequence). This CDR3 is CASSLTGPPFKQYF. The CDR3 nucleotides are TGTGCCAGCAGCTTAACAGGGCCCCCGTTCAAGCAGTACTTC.

As to this clonotype: A read error may be the cause here, since a much bigger clone is one base away. The rearrangement links TRBV20-1 to TRBJ2-7; 9 positions match TRBD1. This CDR3 is built from 15 residues. The germline gives CDR1 DFQATT, CDR2 SNEGSKA (reference sequence). The CDR3 sequence: CSTRDTGQGAHEQYF. The CDR3 coding sequence is TGCAGTACTAGAGATACGGGACAGGGTGCCCACGAGCAGTACTTC.

Only a few counts were recorded for this clonotype. The chain recombines TRBV27 with TRBJ2-7, with D possibly matching TRBD1 (6 bases). Trimming took 2 bases from V and 2 from J, leaving 13 bases between them. This CDR3 has 15 amino acids. CDR1 is MNHEY and CDR2 is SMNVEV in the germline V gene (reference sequence). CDR3 region: CASSLETGTTYEQYF. The CDR3 nucleotides read TGTGCCAGCAGTTTAGAGACCGGGACAACCTACGAGCAGTACTTC.

This clonotype was seen many times. This sequence joins TRBV30 and TRBJ1-1; unclear D gene. Germline V gene sequence: CDR1 GTSNPN, CDR2 SVGIG (reference sequence). Trimming shortened V by 5 bases and J by 5 bases, and 15 bases separated the two germline ends. This CDR3 is built from 13 residues. CDR3 protein: CAWRSARETEAFF. CDR3 nucleotides: TGTGCCTGGCGCAGCGCTAGGGAAACTGAAGCTTTCTTT.

The chain combines TRBV11-3 with TRBJ2-7; 7 bases match TRBD1. The length of the CDR3 is 15 residues. Germline CDR1 SGHNT, CDR2 YENEEA. Trimming cost V 1 base and J 5 bases; bases outside gene matches: 8. The DNA for the CDR3 is TGTGCCAGCAGCTTAGGGAATAGGGGGCTTCACGAGCAGTACTTC. It encodes CASSLGNRGLHEQYF.

This clonotype has only a few counts. The genes are TRBV11-1 and TRBJ2-1, with a weak D call TRBD2 (6 bases). V was pared by 7 bases and J by 8 bases, with 15 bases between. This CDR3 has 13 residues. Germline V gene lookup returns CDR1 SGHAT and CDR2 FQDESV (reference sequence). As DNA, the CDR3 is TGTGCCAGCACCCGGGACTTTAGGGATGAGCAGTTCTTC. Protein: CASTRDFRDEQFF.

This clonotype was counted a few times. This chain joins TRBV29-1 and TRBJ1-3; D is perhaps TRBD1 (5 bases). From germline, CDR1 is SQVTM and CDR2 ANQGSEA. Trimming removed 5 bases at V and 0 bases at J, with 14 bases between. The CDR3 contains 15 residues. This CDR3 is CSVKAGTASGNTIYF. CDR3 nucleotide sequence: TGCAGCGTTAAAGCCGGGACGGCCTCTGGAAACACCATATATTTT.

This clonotype appeared many times. The chain couples TRBV7-8 to TRBJ1-2; the match to TRBD1 covers 7 bases. J gave up 8 bases and V 0 bases, and 6 bases lay outside the gene matches. CDR1 is SGHVS, CDR2 FQNEAQ, per germline. This CDR3 spans 14 amino acids. The CDR3 region is CASSLATGPYGYTF. The CDR3 DNA reads TGTGCCAGCAGCTTAGCGACAGGGCCCTACGGCTACACCTTC.

This clonotype turned up a few times. The V call is TRBV10-3, the J call TRBJ2-1, with D tentatively TRBD2 (5 bases). The germline V gene has CDR1 ENHRY and CDR2 SYGVKD. The CDR3 totals 18 residues. Trimming stripped 3 bases from V and 1 base from J, with 19 bases between. This CDR3 reads CAISDRERDPRSYNEQFF. CDR3 in DNA: TGTGCCATCAGTGACCGGGAACGGGATCCAAGGTCCTACAATGAGCAGTTCTTC.

In this sample, this clonotype turned up a few times. The chain carries TRBV20-1 and TRBJ2-2; D remains unclear. Germline loops: CDR1 DFQATT, CDR2 SNEGSKA (reference sequence). Deletions cut 0 bases from V and 0 bases from J, with 8 bases between. The CDR3 has 15 amino acids. The CDR3 coding sequence is TGCAGTGCTAGAGATGACAAAGCGAACACCGGGGAGCTGTTTTTT. Translating gives CSARDDKANTGELFF.

The V call is TRBV6-5, the J call TRBJ2-1; D unclear. The CDR3 is made up of 16 amino acids. Trimming removed 0 bases at V and 5 bases at J, with 14 bases between. Per germline, CDR1 MNHEY and CDR2 SVGAGI. CDR3 region: CASSYSRLGTNNEQFF. The DNA for the CDR3 is TGTGCCAGCAGTTACTCGAGACTCGGTACAAACAATGAGCAGTTCTTC.

This clonotype was counted ten times or more. The chain couples TRBV7-3 to TRBJ2-3; D is unclear. This CDR3 contains 13 residues. Trimming took off 4 bases at V and 0 bases at J, with 5 bases between the two ends. From germline, CDR1 is SGHTA and CDR2 FQGTGA. The CDR3 reads CASSSLSTDTQYF. CDR3 in DNA: TGTGCCAGCAGCTCGCTCAGCACAGATACGCAGTATTTT.

This clonotype was counted between two and nine times. The rearrangement links TRBV6-1 to TRBJ2-3; D is perhaps TRBD1 (5 bases). This CDR3 contains 15 residues. Deletions cut 1 base from V and 2 bases from J, with 10 bases between. The germline V gene has CDR1 MNHNS and CDR2 SASEGT. DNA of the CDR3: TGTGCCAGCAGTGAAGTTCGACAGATCACAGATACGCAGTATTTT. Translation gives CASSEVRQITDTQYF.

This clonotype was seen ten or more times. The rearrangement joins TRBV20-1 to TRBJ2-1, with 10 bases aligning to TRBD2. The CDR3 is 18 amino acids. Looked up from germline, CDR1 is DFQATT and CDR2 is SNEGSKA (reference sequence). J lost 1 base, V lost 3 bases, and 12 bases had no gene match. The CDR3 DNA sequence: TGCAGTGCTAGTGTCTTCCCACTAGCGGGGTTATCCTACAATGAGCAGTTCTTC. It specifies CSASVFPLAGLSYNEQFF.

This clonotype was found many times. The V call is TRBV20-1, the J call TRBJ2-2; no firm D call. V gave up 6 bases and J gave up 6 bases, with 8 bases separating them. The germline V gene has CDR1 DFQATT and CDR2 SNEGSKA (reference sequence). This CDR3 contains 11 residues. Here the CDR3 reads CSATTSGELFF. As DNA, the CDR3 is TGCAGTGCGACGACGTCCGGGGAGCTGTTTTTT.

The chain uses TRBV5-6 and TRBJ1-5, with no clear D. This CDR3 is 14 amino acids long. With 3 bases removed from V and 6 bases from J, the gap between germline ends came to 13 bases. The germline V gene has CDR1 SGHDT and CDR2 YYEEEE. The CDR3 DNA reads as TGTGCCAGCAGCTCCTACCGGGGAGGTCAGCCCCAGCATTTT. It yields the protein CASSSYRGGQPQHF.

V gene TRBV10-3 combines with J gene TRBJ2-1, with 12 bases aligning to TRBD2. The V segment lost 6 bases and the J segment 7 bases; nucleotides outside the gene matches: 4. The CDR3 covers 14 residues. Germline V CDR1 and CDR2: ENHRY, SYGVKD. CDR3 nucleotide sequence: TGTGCCATCAGCGGACTAGCGGGATGGAATGAGCAGTTCTTC. This codes for CAISGLAGWNEQFF.

The chain has TRBV19 and TRBJ2-2; weak D call: TRBD2 (6 bases). Germline V gives CDR1 LNHDA, CDR2 SQIVND (reference sequence). This CDR3 contains 15 residues. Deletions cut 9 bases from V and 1 base from J, with 15 bases between. CDR3 bases: TGTGCCAGCACTCTAGCGAATCGGAACACCGGGGAGCTGTTTTTT. Its translation: CASTLANRNTGELFF. Variable domain in full (rest from reference TRBV19 and TRBJ2-2): DGGITQSPKYLFRKEGQNVTLSCEQNLNHDAMYWYRQDPGQGLRLIYYSQIVNDFQKGDIAEGYSVSREKKESFPLTVTSAQKNPTAFYLCASTLANRNTGELFFGEGSRLTVL.

This clonotype was observed many times. This CDR3 reads CASSFRGQLNTEAFF. Here the CDR3 DNA reads TGTGCCAGCAGTTTCCGAGGACAGCTGAACACTGAAGCTTTCTTT. The rearrangement links TRBV27 to TRBJ1-1, with TRBD1 as a possible D gene (6 bases). Germline assignment: CDR1 MNHEY and CDR2 SMNVEV (reference sequence). Trimming took 3 bases from V and 0 from J, leaving 11 bases between them. The CDR3 runs to 15 residues.

There are many counts of this clonotype. The genes are TRBV11-2 and TRBJ2-7, with D perhaps TRBD1 or TRBD2 (7 bases each). Trimming stripped 5 bases from V and 6 bases from J, with 20 bases between. Looked up from germline, CDR1 is SGHAT and CDR2 is FQNNGV. There are 15 residues in the CDR3. Here the CDR3 reads CASSQEGRGLVEQYF. DNA for the CDR3: TGTGCCAGCAGCCAAGAAGGGAGGGGGCTTGTCGAGCAGTACTTC.

This clonotype was picked up many times. V gene TRBV28 combines with J gene TRBJ2-3; D unclear. This CDR3 has 14 amino acids. The germline gives CDR1 MDHEN, CDR2 SYDVKM. V was cut by 6 bases and J by 0 bases, with 10 bases left in between. CDR3: CASRLELSTDTQYF. Written as DNA, the CDR3 is TGTGCCAGCAGGCTAGAACTCAGCACAGATACGCAGTATTTT. Filled out from reference TRBV28 and TRBJ2-3, the complete variable domain reads DVKVTQSSRYLVKRTGEKVFLECVQDMDHENMFWYRQDPGLGLRLIYFSYDVKMKEKGDIPEGYSVSREKKERFSLILESASTNQTSMYLCASRLELSTDTQYFGPGTRLTVL.

This clonotype showed up just a few times. The chain carries TRBV7-2 and TRBJ2-2, with TRBD1 matching 7 bases. The V gene's germline CDR1 is SGHTA and CDR2 FQGNSA. The V and J ends lost 5 bases and 6 bases, in that order; junction bases with no gene match: 3. This CDR3 region has 13 residues. This chain's CDR3 is CASSDRAAGELFF. CDR3 in DNA: TGTGCCAGCAGCGACAGGGCCGCCGGGGAGCTGTTTTTT.

V gene TRBV2 combines with J gene TRBJ2-7; 11 bases are shared with TRBD2. V was clipped by 9 bases and J by 1 base; unmatched bases: 11. The CDR3 sequence is 16 residues long. Per germline, CDR1 SNHLY and CDR2 FYNNEI. CDR3 nucleotides: TGTGCCAGACAGGGGGCCCGGACTAGCGGGTCCTACGAGCAGTACTTC. Translating gives CARQGARTSGSYEQYF.